This TCR beta chain was identified during a study of T-cell memory formation after mild COVID-19. Study background: Clusters were largely donor specific.

V was shortened by 4 bases and J by 4 bases, with 14 bases between the two germline ends. The CDR3 covers 14 residues. The germline CDR1 and CDR2 sequences are SEHNR and FQNEAQ (reference sequence). Each CDR3 protein is one row after TCRdb ran MiXCR on the 5' RACE reads. Among 110,000 to 150,000 distinct CDR3 sequences listed, 13% to 15% were seen once. Comment on this clonotype: Its antigen remains unknown.

Whole-study findings and limits: Contracting CD4+ clones lay largely in CM and EM, with CD8+ ones residing in EMRA.

What was sequenced was PBMCs or a T cell subset sorted from them (not recorded which). The receptor comes from an adult woman who had mild COVID-19 (a few samples of this study predate the infection). Cell type and time point are not known. V is TRBV7-9 and J is TRBJ2-7; the D gene could be TRBD1 or TRBD2 (5 bases each). For the CDR3, the DNA is TGTGCCAGCAGCTACGGGACCAATCCTTACGAGCAGTACTTC. Its translation: CASSYGTNPYEQYF.